This TCR beta chain emerged from a study of cytomegalovirus exposure and HLA in healthy donors. Study at large: HLA-typed donors were the source of 82 million or so unique TCRs, which an early data release held. Notes on the study in general: TCR beta V- and J-gene trimming, according to a later analysis, was linked to a missense DCLRE1C variant.

Turning to this clone: The antigen remains undetermined.

Germline V gene data show CDR1 as MNHEY and CDR2 as SMNVEV (reference sequence). The germline V and J ends were trimmed by 2 bases and 2 bases, with 9 bases remaining between them. This CDR3 is built from 14 residues. Healthy bone marrow donors supplied every sample. PCR was performed using 60 Vbeta and 13 Jbeta primers. Sequencing was performed with immunoSEQ multiplex PCR; in TCRdb, only in-frame clones are kept and a portion is missing. The repertoire has about 200,000 clones, around 82% of them found once; the top ten carry less than 3.5%. The chain uses TRBV27 and TRBJ1-1, with unresolved D. The sample consisted of PBMCs. The sequence was collected from a woman aged 30 to 39 in good health and CMV-seronegative. CDR3 bases: TGTGCCAGCAGTTTAAGGCAGGCCAACACTGAAGCTTTCTTT. Translation: CASSLRQANTEAFF.